These 32 T cell receptor beta chains were sequenced from one sample in a study of T cells in Graves' hyperthyroidism and ophthalmopathy. Researchers amplified the TCR beta CDR3 regions from RNA transcripts. With the HTBI primer set, the TCR CDR3 went through a first round of RT-PCR. TCRdb redid the calling of the multiplex PCR reads with MiXCR, one entry per CDR3 protein. The sample carries over 200,000 distinct CDR3 sequences, roughly 15% recorded once. Sequenced material: blood. Source of these receptors: a man aged 50 to 60 with Graves' hyperthyroidism.

This clonotype was seen a few times. In DNA, the CDR3 is TGTGCTAGTGGTTTGGGGGAGGGTGAGCAGTTCTTC. Protein sequence: CASGLGEGEQFF. J is TRBJ2-1 and V is TRBV12-5; 7 bases are shared with TRBD2. CDR1 LGHNT and CDR2 FRNRAP come from the germline V gene. The V segment lost 1 base and the J segment 9 bases; nucleotides outside the gene matches: 0. The CDR3 contains 12 residues.

This clonotype was picked up a small number of times. This sequence joins TRBV4-2 and TRBJ2-3, with 10 bases that match TRBD2. CDR3 length: 16 amino acids. Trimming took 6 bases from V and 5 from J; bases not matched to a gene: 11. Germline V lookup: CDR1 LGHNA, CDR2 YNFKEQ. The CDR3 region has the DNA TGTGCCAGCAGACAACTTATAGCGGGAGGTATAGATACGCAGTATTTT. It specifies CASRQLIAGGIDTQYF.

The sample holds a few counts of this clonotype. This chain links TRBV5-5 with TRBJ2-3, with 7 bases identical to TRBD1. With V trimmed by 1 base and J by 2 bases, 13 bases remained unmatched. Germline CDR1 is SGHKS and CDR2 is YYEKEE (reference sequence). The CDR3 totals 18 residues. In DNA, the CDR3 is TGTGCCAGCAGCTTGAAAGCCAGGGGGATGGGGTACACAGATACGCAGTATTTT. It is translated as CASSLKARGMGYTDTQYF.

The chain joins TRBV11-3 to TRBJ2-6, with D unclear. Germline V gives CDR1 SGHNT, CDR2 YENEEA. Trimming left V 5 bases short and J 13 bases short, with 15 bases between. There are 13 residues in the CDR3. The CDR3 loop is CASSPASSVVLTF. CDR3 bases: TGTGCCAGCAGCCCCGCCTCGTCCGTTGTCCTGACTTTC.

This clonotype was picked up many times. V and J are TRBV27 and TRBJ1-1, with 9 bases lining up with TRBD1. Trimming took 6 bases from V and 5 from J; bases not matched to a gene: 7. CDR1 MNHEY and CDR2 SMNVEV come from the germline V gene (reference sequence). The CDR3 runs to 14 residues. The CDR3 coding sequence is TGTGCCAGCAGCGATACAGGGGGCTGGACTGAAGCTTTCTTT. Amino acid sequence: CASSDTGGWTEAFF.

This clonotype occurred many times. The chain uses TRBV5-1 and TRBJ2-7, with 11 bases aligning to TRBD2. The J segment lost 4 bases and the V segment lost 0 bases, leaving 6 bases of the junction unmatched. Germline assignment: CDR1 SGHRS and CDR2 YFSETQ. The CDR3 runs to 16 residues. CDR3 protein: CASSLGGLAGPYEQYF. CDR3 DNA sequence: TGCGCCAGCAGCTTGGGCGGACTAGCGGGCCCATACGAGCAGTACTTC.

This clonotype has a count of ten or more. The chain uses TRBV18 and TRBJ2-1; D could derive from TRBD1 or TRBD2 (5 bases each). Germline CDR1 reads KGHSH; CDR2 reads LQKENI. V lost 4 bases to trimming and J lost 0 bases, with 10 bases between them. There are 15 residues in the CDR3. The CDR3 sequence is CASSQSGTSYNEQFF. In DNA form, the CDR3 reads TGTGCCAGCTCACAATCCGGGACCTCCTACAATGAGCAGTTCTTC.

This clonotype was counted many times. V and J are TRBV11-2 and TRBJ2-7; TRBD1 is a possible D gene (6 bases). The CDR3 consists of 15 residues. The V end lost 1 base, the J end lost 0 bases, and 10 bases lay between the germline ends. In germline, CDR1 is SGHAT, CDR2 FQNNGV. The CDR3 DNA reads as TGTGCCAGCAGCTTAGGGGGGCCTATCTCCTACGAGCAGTACTTC. Its protein product is CASSLGGPISYEQYF.

At least ten counts were recorded for this clonotype. This sequence joins TRBV28 and TRBJ2-7, with D maybe TRBD2 (5 bases). CDR3 length equals 16 residues. V was pared by 6 bases and J by 2 bases, with 20 bases between. The germline gives CDR1 MDHEN, CDR2 SYDVKM. The CDR3 region is CASRLGSQWAAYEQYF. DNA of the CDR3: TGTGCCAGCAGACTAGGAAGTCAGTGGGCCGCCTACGAGCAGTACTTC.

This clonotype was counted at least ten times. V usage is TRBV11-2 and J usage is TRBJ2-7, with TRBD1 identical over 7 bases. Germline loops: CDR1 SGHAT, CDR2 FQNNGV. V gave up 3 bases and J gave up 3 bases; unmatched junction bases: 11. This CDR3 contains 16 residues. In DNA form, the CDR3 reads TGTGCCAGCAGCTTCAGTTTAGACAGGGCCCTCTACGAGCAGTACTTC. It translates to CASSFSLDRALYEQYF.

This clonotype showed up many times. The gene calls are TRBV7-8 and TRBJ2-7, with D perhaps matching TRBD1 (6 bases). Germline values: CDR1 SGHVS, CDR2 FQNEAQ. The ends were cut back, 2 bases at V and 5 bases at J, with 16 bases in the middle. This CDR3 has 15 amino acids. The CDR3 region is CASSLWTDPGHEQYF. CDR3 sequence (DNA): TGTGCCAGCAGCTTATGGACAGACCCCGGCCACGAGCAGTACTTC.

There are a few counts of this clonotype. This may come from a read error, since a much larger clone is one base off. The chain is built from TRBV11-2 and TRBJ2-3, with unresolved D. The germline V and J ends were trimmed by 5 bases and 1 base, with 7 bases remaining between them. The CDR3 is made up of 13 amino acids. Germline V gene lookup returns CDR1 SGHAT and CDR2 FQNNGV. CDR3 residues: CASSPKGTDTQYF. In DNA, the CDR3 is TGTGCCAGCAGCCCCAAGGGCACAGATACGCAGTATTTT. The variable domain in full, with the rest retrieved from reference TRBV11-2 and TRBJ2-3, is EAGVAQSPRYKIIEKRQSVAFWCNPISGHATLYWYQQILGQGPKLLIQFQNNGVVDDSQLPKDRFSAERLKGVDSTLKIQPAKLEDSAVYLCASSPKGTDTQYFGPGTRLTVL.

The genes are TRBV4-3 and TRBJ2-7; TRBD1 agrees at 9 bases. V lost 3 bases and J lost 2; bases outside the gene matches: 5. Germline CDR1 LGHNA, CDR2 YSLEER. This CDR3 spans 15 amino acids. The CDR3 here is CASSQRQGGTYEQYF. The CDR3 DNA reads as TGCGCCAGCAGCCAGAGACAGGGGGGCACCTACGAGCAGTACTTC.

This clonotype was counted many times. The V gene is TRBV7-3, the J gene TRBJ2-1; no definite D call. This CDR3 is 15 amino acids long. Germline lookup yields CDR1 SGHTA and CDR2 FQGTGA. With 2 bases removed from V and 0 bases from J, the gap between germline ends came to 8 bases. The CDR3 DNA reads TGTGCCAGCAGCTTAGGGCACAGCTCCTACAATGAGCAGTTCTTC. Translated, it gives CASSLGHSSYNEQFF.

In its sample, this clonotype was seen many times. The DNA of the CDR3 is TGCAGCGTTGGGGGGGCAGCGGGGGAGCAGTACTTC. This encodes CSVGGAAGEQYF. This chain connects TRBV29-1 to TRBJ2-7, with D possibly matching TRBD2 (7 bases). Germline values: CDR1 SQVTM, CDR2 ANQGSEA. CDR3 length: 12 residues. V was trimmed by 4 bases and J by 7 bases, leaving 14 bases between them.

Many counts were recorded for this clonotype. The gene calls are TRBV12-3 or TRBV12-4 and TRBJ1-1; D uncertain. This CDR3 is built from 12 residues. With 1 base removed from V and 11 bases from J, the gap between germline ends came to 11 bases. The CDR3 spells CASSLEENWAFF. The CDR3 DNA reads as TGTGCCAGCAGTTTAGAGGAGAATTGGGCTTTCTTT.

This clonotype was recorded at least ten times. The V and J genes are TRBV4-1 and TRBJ1-2, with 9 bases identical to TRBD1. CDR1 is MGHRA and CDR2 is YSYEKL in the germline V gene. This CDR3 has 15 residues. The V and J ends lost 7 bases and 3 bases, in that order; junction bases with no gene match: 9. The chain's CDR3 is CASTPSQGADYGYTF. In DNA form, the CDR3 reads TGCGCCAGCACTCCCTCACAGGGGGCTGACTATGGCTACACCTTC.

In this sample, this clonotype turned up many times. The chain couples TRBV24-1 to TRBJ2-5; maybe TRBD2 (6 bases). CDR1 is KGHDR and CDR2 is SFDVKD in the germline V gene. V lost 7 bases, J lost 5 bases, and 16 bases lay in between. This CDR3 is built from 14 residues. The CDR3 spells CATSENVEGETQYF. The CDR3 bases are TGTGCCACCAGCGAAAATGTGGAGGGTGAGACCCAGTACTTC.

There are many counts of this clonotype. V gene TRBV3-1 combines with J gene TRBJ2-3; no reliable D call. Trimming cost V 1 base and J 4 bases, with 3 bases left between them. This CDR3 has 12 amino acids. CDR1 and CDR2 (germline): LGHDT, YNNKEL (reference sequence). CDR3 sequence reads: CASSQVPDTQYF. The DNA of the CDR3 is TGTGCCAGCAGCCAAGTGCCAGATACGCAGTATTTT.

This clonotype has ten or more counts. The V and J genes are TRBV12-3 or TRBV12-4 and TRBJ2-3, with 11 positions matching TRBD2. The CDR3 runs 15 residues. V lost 7 bases to trimming and J lost 2 bases; unmatched junction nucleotides: 5. CDR3 residues: CASKPGLAVTDTQYF. Written as DNA, the CDR3 is TGTGCCAGCAAGCCGGGACTAGCGGTCACAGATACGCAGTATTTT.

This clonotype was seen many times. The CDR3 reads CTTVGGTSNTEAFF. In DNA form, the CDR3 reads TGCACCACCGTTGGGGGGACCTCGAACACTGAAGCTTTCTTT. The V call is TRBV20-1, the J call TRBJ1-1; D perhaps matches TRBD1 (5 bases). CDR1 and CDR2 from the germline V gene are DFQATT and SNEGSKA (reference sequence). This CDR3 has 14 amino acids.

This clonotype came up a few times. V and J are TRBV20-1 and TRBJ2-2; D uncertain. The CDR3 is made up of 14 amino acids. The ends were cut back, 0 bases at V and 8 bases at J, with 13 bases in the middle. Per the germline V gene, CDR1 is DFQATT and CDR2 is SNEGSKA (reference sequence). CDR3 nucleotides: TGCAGTGCTAGAGATTATATAGGTTCGGGGGAGCTGTTTTTT. It is translated as CSARDYIGSGELFF.

This clonotype was found many times. The rearrangement uses TRBV29-1 and TRBJ2-5; unclear D gene. CDR3 length: 13 residues. The germline V gene has CDR1 SQVTM and CDR2 ANQGSEA. The V end lost 6 bases, the J end lost 2 bases, and 13 bases lay between the germline ends. The CDR3 DNA reads TGCAGCGTCTCGCCAGGCGGACAAGAGACCCAGTACTTC. It is translated as CSVSPGGQETQYF.

In its sample, this clonotype was seen many times. This chain uses TRBV18 with TRBJ2-5, with 7 bases matching TRBD1. Germline V lookup: CDR1 KGHSH, CDR2 LQKENI. The CDR3 totals 12 residues. Trimming at V came to 5 bases and at J to 5 bases, leaving 2 bases not matched to a gene. The CDR3 bases are TGTGCCAGCTCAGTACAGGGGGAGACCCAGTACTTC. Amino acids: CASSVQGETQYF.

The rearrangement uses TRBV10-1 and TRBJ2-5; the D is unclear. This CDR3 comprises 10 residues. V lost 10 bases and J lost 3, with 6 bases in between. Germline V gives CDR1 WNHNN, CDR2 SYGVQD (reference sequence). DNA of the CDR3: TGCGCCACGTTTGAAGAGACCCAGTACTTC. Translating it yields CATFEETQYF.

The V and J genes are TRBV6-2 or TRBV6-3 and TRBJ1-5; D not resolved. V lost 2 bases, J lost 7 bases, and 18 bases lay in between. Germline-derived CDR1 and CDR2 are MNHEY and SVGEGT. This CDR3 contains 16 residues. The CDR3 DNA follows: TGTGCCAGCAGTTACACCCCCTTCCGAGGATCCCAGCCCCAGCATTTT. Translating it yields CASSYTPFRGSQPQHF.

Many counts were recorded for this clonotype. The rearrangement links TRBV2 to TRBJ2-5; no reliable D call. Trimming removed 7 bases from V and 5 bases from J, with 8 bases in between. CDR1 and CDR2 from the germline V gene are SNHLY and FYNNEI. This CDR3 comprises 11 residues. The CDR3 is CASTPRETQYF. The CDR3, as DNA: TGTGCCAGCACCCCCAGGGAGACCCAGTACTTC.

The chain combines TRBV19 with TRBJ2-7; TRBD1 aligns across 9 bases. Looked up from germline, CDR1 is LNHDA and CDR2 is SQIVND (reference sequence). V lost 5 bases to trimming and J lost 3 bases; unmatched junction nucleotides: 5. The CDR3 extends over 14 amino acids. CDR3 DNA sequence: TGTGCCAGTAGTTCCGGGGGACAGGGCTACGAGCAGTACTTC. This sequence encodes CASSSGGQGYEQYF.

This clonotype was counted between two and nine times. The gene calls are TRBV4-1 and TRBJ2-7, with a tentative D call TRBD1 (5 bases). This CDR3 has 16 amino acids. Germline-derived CDR1 and CDR2 are MGHRA and YSYEKL. Trimming removed 0 bases at V and 6 bases at J, with 18 bases between. The CDR3 DNA reads TGCGCCAGCAGCCAAGAAGGTACAGGTTTAGTTTCCGAGCAGTACTTC. Protein product: CASSQEGTGLVSEQYF.

The chain joins TRBV28 to TRBJ2-7, with D perhaps given as TRBD1 or TRBD2 (5 bases each). V was clipped by 6 bases and J by 5 bases, with 20 bases between them. CDR3 length: 15 amino acids. Germline CDR1 reads MDHEN; CDR2 reads SYDVKM. CDR3 region: CASRLYGVREHEQYF. The CDR3, as DNA: TGTGCCAGCAGATTGTATGGAGTCAGGGAGCACGAGCAGTACTTC. The whole variable domain, remainder taken from reference TRBV28 and TRBJ2-7, is DVKVTQSSRYLVKRTGEKVFLECVQDMDHENMFWYRQDPGLGLRLIYFSYDVKMKEKGDIPEGYSVSREKKERFSLILESASTNQTSMYLCASRLYGVREHEQYFGPGTRLTVT.

The sample holds many counts of this clonotype. The rearrangement joins TRBV20-1 to TRBJ1-1; 11 bases are shared with TRBD1. The CDR3 is made up of 15 amino acids. The V gene end was trimmed by 6 bases and the J gene end by 0 bases; junction bases not matched to a gene: 6. Germline CDR1 is DFQATT and CDR2 is SNEGSKA (reference sequence). CDR3 sequence: CSAPDRGHLNTEAFF. The CDR3 nucleotides are TGCAGTGCGCCGGACAGGGGGCATCTGAACACTGAAGCTTTCTTT.

This clonotype was observed at least ten times. This rearrangement joins TRBV28 to TRBJ2-7, with 11 bases that match TRBD1. Germline loops: CDR1 MDHEN, CDR2 SYDVKM. The CDR3 spans 15 residues. Trimming took 5 bases from V and 4 from J; bases not matched to a gene: 7. CDR3 sequence (DNA): TGTGCCAGCAGTCCGGTGGGACAGGGGGGATACGAGCAGTACTTC. It specifies CASSPVGQGGYEQYF.